Described below is a single T cell receptor (beta chain) sequence and its context. The antigen remains unidentified. The protocol was immunoSEQ multiplex PCR, while the TCRdb copy is restricted to in-frame clones and leaves out a portion. This table holds under 4,500 clones, more than 65% found once. This CDR3 comprises 13 residues. V gave up 5 bases and J gave up 3 bases; unmatched junction bases: 4. Germline CDR1 and CDR2: SEHNR and FQNEAQ (reference sequence). The data stem from a study of immune evolution from preneoplasia to lung adenocarcinoma. General study findings and limits: T cell clonality was higher in KRAS-mutant than EGFR-mutant or wild-type nodules. Normal lung had highest clonality; later lesions appeared denser, more diverse.

This rearrangement joins TRBV7-9 to TRBJ2-7; 7 nucleotides align to TRBD2. The source material was FFPE invasive lung adenocarcinoma tissue. The TCR comes from a person aged 70 to 80 with invasive lung adenocarcinoma. Some clones in this sample may be carry-over from other donors' samples. CDR3 DNA: TGTGCCAGCAGCCCCGGGGGGTACTACGAGCAGTACTTC. Translating gives CASSPGGYYEQYF.